Listed below are T cell receptor beta chains from one sample, sequenced in a study of beta chain features in type 1 diabetes. The assay was immunoSEQ multiplex PCR, and TCRdb's table has in-frame clones only and misses some. The sample includes 150,000 to 190,000 clones, roughly 10% seen only once; the top ten take approximately 2%. Sequenced input: central memory CD4+ T cells from blood. The receptors shown here come from a man between 18 and 29 years old in good health. Both conserved end residues are part of each CDR3. Each record gives: V gene, D gene, clone size, J gene, CDR3 length, CDR3 protein, CDR3 DNA. The D gene is left open where the match is weak. The size entry is marked missing in some rows and otherwise reads once, few, many or a size class.

>TRBV27|TRBD1|.|TRBJ2-7|15
CASSLQGAGSYEQYF
TGTGCCAGCAGTCTACAGGGGGCAGGCTCCTACGAGCAGTACTTC
>TRBV4-3|.|few|TRBJ1-2|15
CASSQDQGTFYGYTF
TGCGCCAGCAGCCAAGATCAGGGAACCTTCTATGGCTACACCTTC
>TRBV4-3|TRBD1|few|TRBJ1-2|15
CASSQVPRGGNGYTF
TGCGCCAGCAGCCAAGTCCCCAGGGGGGGAAATGGCTACACCTTC
>TRBV7-3|.|.|TRBJ2-5|15
CASSPPVGTKETQYF
TGTGCCAGCAGCCCCCCTGTGGGGACGAAAGAGACCCAGTACTTC
>TRBV30|.|few|TRBJ1-1|14
CAWSVGGLNTEAFF
TGTGCCTGGAGTGTCGGGGGATTGAACACTGAAGCTTTCTTT
>TRBV10-2|TRBD2|few|TRBJ2-7|13
CASMGLGTYEQYF
TGCGCCAGCATGGGACTAGGGACCTACGAGCAGTACTTC
>TRBV9|TRBD1|.|TRBJ2-2|14
CASSVDRGPGELFF
TGTGCCAGCAGCGTCGACAGGGGACCCGGGGAGCTGTTTTTT
>TRBV13|TRBD1|.|TRBJ2-5|16
CASSFTRDRYQETQYF
TGTGCCAGCAGCTTCACTCGGGACAGATATCAAGAGACCCAGTACTTC
>TRBV15|TRBD1|few|TRBJ2-7|14
CATSKPGQGYEQYF
TGTGCCACCAGCAAACCGGGACAGGGCTACGAGCAGTACTTC
>TRBV9|TRBD1|.|TRBJ1-1|13
CASGTGANTEAFF
TGTGCCAGTGGGACAGGGGCAAACACTGAAGCTTTCTTT
>TRBV5-4|.|few|TRBJ2-5|15
CASSTATHQRETQYF
TGTGCCAGCAGCACGGCGACCCACCAAAGAGAGACCCAGTACTTC
>TRBV19|TRBD1|many|TRBJ1-6|12
CATTEGQGPPHF
TGTGCCACGACCGAGGGACAGGGCCCTCCCCACTTT
>TRBV6-1|TRBD1|.|TRBJ1-2|15
CASSEEGQGFSGYTF
TGTGCCAGCAGTGAAGAGGGACAGGGGTTTAGTGGCTACACCTTC
>TRBV18|TRBD1|many|TRBJ1-6|15
CASSHRDRDNSPLHF
TGTGCCAGCTCACATAGGGACAGGGATAATTCACCCCTCCACTTT
>TRBV5-6|.|.|TRBJ2-5|14
CASSLAGVLETQYF
TGTGCCAGCAGCTTGGCGGGAGTATTGGAGACCCAGTACTTC
>TRBV9|.|few|TRBJ1-4|15
CASSPSFGTNEKLFF
TGTGCCAGCAGCCCATCCTTTGGCACTAATGAAAAACTGTTTTTT
>TRBV4-3|.|.|TRBJ1-6|15
CASSQGEARGSPLHF
TGCGCCAGCAGCCAAGGGGAGGCCAGAGGTTCACCCCTCCACTTT
>TRBV11-2|.|.|TRBJ2-7|16
CASSFPPGRNNYEQYF
TGTGCCAGCAGCTTCCCTCCGGGACGGAATAACTACGAGCAGTACTTC
>TRBV7-6|.|few|TRBJ2-3|16
CASSQDSPSGTDTQYF
TGTGCCAGCAGCCAGGACAGCCCGTCGGGTACAGATACGCAGTATTTT
>TRBV15|TRBD1|.|TRBJ2-7|14
CATSREQGAYEQYF
TGTGCCACCAGCAGGGAACAGGGGGCTTACGAGCAGTACTTC
>TRBV29-1|TRBD1|few|TRBJ1-1|13
CSAVGQGNTEAFF
TGCAGCGCCGTGGGACAGGGAAACACTGAAGCTTTCTTT
>TRBV6-5|TRBD2|few|TRBJ2-5|16
CASSLSLAGGQETQYF
TGTGCCAGCAGTTTATCCCTAGCGGGGGGACAAGAGACCCAGTACTTC
>TRBV27|.|.|TRBJ2-7|14
CASSPVGRYYEQYF
TGTGCCAGCAGTCCCGTGGGGCGCTACTACGAGCAGTACTTC
>TRBV7-2|.|few|TRBJ2-7|15
CASSLMRAGPGEQYF
TGTGCCAGCAGCTTAATGAGGGCAGGGCCTGGGGAGCAGTACTTC
>TRBV28|TRBD1|once|TRBJ1-2|14
CASKPGQGGYGYTF
TGTGCCAGCAAGCCGGGACAGGGTGGCTATGGCTACACCTTC
>TRBV29-1|TRBD2|many|TRBJ2-1|16
CSVEFASGRSYNEQFF
TGCAGCGTTGAATTCGCTAGCGGGAGGTCTTACAATGAGCAGTTCTTC
>TRBV6-6|.|few|TRBJ1-3|14
CASSYGGAGNTIYF
TGTGCCAGCAGTTACGGAGGGGCTGGAAACACCATATATTTT
>TRBV7-9|TRBD1|few|TRBJ2-7|16
CASSLIRDSHSYEQYF
TGTGCCAGCAGCTTAATCCGGGACAGCCATTCCTACGAGCAGTACTTC
>TRBV7-8|.|.|TRBJ2-3|15
CASSYGGIYTDTQYF
TGTGCCAGCTCCTATGGGGGGATATACACAGATACGCAGTATTTT
>TRBV19|.|.|TRBJ1-4|13
CASKLVSNEKLFF
TGTGCCAGTAAATTGGTTTCTAATGAAAAACTGTTTTTT
>TRBV27|.|few|TRBJ1-5|15
CASSSLGLIDQPQHF
TGTGCCAGCAGTTCGTTAGGATTGATCGATCAGCCCCAGCATTTT
>TRBV10-3|TRBD2|few|TRBJ2-1|14
CAISVGTSYNEQFF
TGTGCCATCAGTGTAGGGACTAGCTACAATGAGCAGTTCTTC
>TRBV15|TRBD2|few|TRBJ2-4|15
CATSGAGGLKNIQYF
TGTGCCACCAGCGGGGCGGGAGGCCTCAAAAACATTCAGTACTTC
>TRBV4-2|.|.|TRBJ1-4|16
CASSQEFQGINEKLFF
TGTGCCAGCAGCCAAGAGTTCCAGGGGATAAACGAAAAACTGTTTTTT
>TRBV28|.|.|TRBJ2-6|16
CASSKAGSSGANVLTF
TGTGCCAGCAGTAAAGCTGGGAGCTCTGGGGCCAACGTCCTGACTTTC
>TRBV7-2|TRBD1|.|TRBJ1-5|13
CASSWDSNQPQHF
TGTGCCAGCAGCTGGGACAGTAATCAGCCCCAGCATTTT
>TRBV5-1|.|.|TRBJ2-3|16
CASSLGTSSSTDTQYF
TGCGCCAGCAGCTTGGGAACTTCCTCTAGCACAGATACGCAGTATTTT
>TRBV4-1|.|few|TRBJ1-4|15
CASSQEFATNEKLFF
TGCGCCAGCAGCCAAGAATTTGCAACTAATGAAAAACTGTTTTTT
>TRBV7-9|.|many|TRBJ2-1|12
CASSIGSLEQFF
TGTGCCAGCAGCATAGGTTCGTTGGAGCAGTTCTTC
>TRBV10-3|.|few|TRBJ1-1|14
CAIRGWELSTEAFF
TGTGCCATCAGGGGTTGGGAGTTGAGCACTGAAGCTTTCTTT
>TRBV19|.|few|TRBJ2-7|13
CASSFRQADEQYF
TGTGCCAGTAGTTTCCGACAGGCAGACGAGCAGTACTTC
>TRBV6-5|TRBD1|.|TRBJ2-7|13
CASRDRGQGEQYF
TGTGCCAGCCGGGACAGGGGCCAGGGCGAGCAGTACTTC
>TRBV28|TRBD1|few|TRBJ2-7|15
CASSSRRQGGYEQYF
TGTGCCAGCAGTTCCAGGAGACAGGGTGGCTACGAGCAGTACTTC
>TRBV30|TRBD1|few|TRBJ1-5|14
CAWEGTGRNQPQHF
TGTGCCTGGGAGGGGACAGGGCGGAATCAGCCCCAGCATTTT
>TRBV4-2|TRBD1|.|TRBJ1-4|16
CASSQATDRVGEKLFF
TGTGCCAGCAGCCAAGCCACAGACAGGGTGGGGGAAAAACTGTTTTTT
>TRBV7-2|.|few|TRBJ1-1|12
CASSSVRTEAFF
TGTGCCAGCAGCTCCGTCCGTACTGAAGCTTTCTTT
>TRBV30|.|few|TRBJ1-5|14
CAWTKPLSNQPQHF
TGTGCCTGGACTAAACCGCTGAGCAATCAGCCCCAGCATTTT
>TRBV11-2|.|few|TRBJ2-7|15
CASSLDRGGTYEQYF
TGTGCCAGCAGCTTAGATCGTGGCGGAACCTACGAGCAGTACTTC
>TRBV6-5|TRBD1|.|TRBJ1-5|15
CASKRDRNSNQPQHF
TGTGCCAGCAAAAGGGACAGGAATAGCAATCAGCCCCAGCATTTT
>TRBV6-6|TRBD2|few|TRBJ2-7|16
CASSYPVAGGRYEQYF
TGTGCCAGCAGTTACCCGGTAGCGGGGGGACGCTACGAGCAGTACTTC
>TRBV6-6|TRBD1|.|TRBJ2-2|14
CASRGQGETGELFF
TGTGCCAGCAGGGGACAGGGTGAAACCGGGGAGCTGTTTTTT